A selection of T cell receptor beta chains follows, all from one sample in a study of CD8 T cells in ankylosing spondylitis. Via MiXCR, TCRdb re-called the 5' RACE reads, giving one row per CDR3 protein. In the table there are 200,000 to 250,000 distinct CDR3 sequences, 7.3% of which are singletons. Sequencing used blood, either unsorted or a sorted T cell fraction (not recorded which). The receptors were gathered from a male donor with ankylosing spondylitis. Both conserved end residues are part of each CDR3. Each record gives: D gene, V gene, clone size, J gene, CDR3 protein, CDR3 DNA. The D gene is left open where the match is weak. A clone size is listed for some rows: how often the clone was seen (once, few, many), or a class if it is expanded.

D gene: TRBD2; V gene: TRBV7-2; clone size: many; J gene: TRBJ2-7; CDR3 protein: CASSLVGGASHEQYF; CDR3 DNA: TGTGCCAGCAGCTTAGTCGGGGGGGCTTCCCACGAGCAGTACTTC
D gene: NA; V gene: TRBV25-1; clone size: NA; J gene: TRBJ2-4; CDR3 protein: CASSESGWAGGTKNIQYF; CDR3 DNA: TGTGCCAGCAGTGAATCCGGTTGGGCAGGGGGGACCAAAAACATTCAGTACTTC
D gene: NA; V gene: TRBV12-3/TRBV12-4; clone size: many; J gene: TRBJ2-3; CDR3 protein: CASSFGRFSTDTQYF; CDR3 DNA: TGTGCCAGCAGTTTCGGACGTTTTAGCACAGATACGCAGTATTTT
D gene: NA; V gene: TRBV2; clone size: many; J gene: TRBJ2-3; CDR3 protein: CASRNPSTQYF; CDR3 DNA: TGTGCCAGCAGAAACCCTTCTACGCAGTATTTT
D gene: NA; V gene: TRBV6-5; clone size: many; J gene: TRBJ1-3; CDR3 protein: CASSSNSGNTIYF; CDR3 DNA: TGTGCCAGCAGTTCCAACTCTGGAAACACCATATATTTT
D gene: NA; V gene: TRBV20-1; clone size: many; J gene: TRBJ2-4; CDR3 protein: CSARDWADRNIQYF; CDR3 DNA: TGCAGTGCTAGAGATTGGGCAGATAGAAACATTCAGTACTTC
D gene: TRBD2; V gene: TRBV28; clone size: many; J gene: TRBJ2-7; CDR3 protein: CASGASGSFLNEQYF; CDR3 DNA: TGTGCCAGCGGGGCTAGCGGGAGTTTTTTAAACGAGCAGTACTTC
D gene: NA; V gene: TRBV7-2; clone size: NA; J gene: TRBJ2-7; CDR3 protein: CASSLVLVSGYEQYF; CDR3 DNA: TGTGCCAGCAGCTTAGTTCTCGTTAGCGGCTACGAGCAGTACTTC
D gene: TRBD1; V gene: TRBV4-1; clone size: few; J gene: TRBJ2-5; CDR3 protein: CASSQDLGGMKTQYF; CDR3 DNA: TGCGCCAGCAGCCAAGATTTAGGGGGCATGAAGACCCAGTACTTC
D gene: NA; V gene: TRBV28; clone size: many; J gene: TRBJ1-1; CDR3 protein: CASRRTRENTEAFF; CDR3 DNA: TGTGCCAGCAGGAGGACACGTGAGAACACTGAAGCTTTCTTT
D gene: NA; V gene: TRBV5-1; clone size: NA; J gene: TRBJ1-4; CDR3 protein: CASSFSGPEKLFF; CDR3 DNA: TGCGCCAGCAGCTTTTCCGGCCCAGAAAAACTGTTTTTT
D gene: TRBD1; V gene: TRBV7-9; clone size: many; J gene: TRBJ2-3; CDR3 protein: CASSLRDRLTDTQYF; CDR3 DNA: TGTGCCAGCAGCTTAAGGGACAGGCTCACAGATACGCAGTATTTT
D gene: NA; V gene: TRBV27; clone size: few; J gene: TRBJ2-1; CDR3 protein: CASSLMPSSYNEQFF; CDR3 DNA: TGTGCCAGCAGTTTAATGCCGTCTTCCTACAATGAGCAGTTCTTC
D gene: TRBD1; V gene: TRBV12-3/TRBV12-4; clone size: many; J gene: TRBJ1-5; CDR3 protein: CASSWTGKNQPQHF; CDR3 DNA: TGTGCCAGCAGTTGGACAGGGAAGAATCAGCCCCAGCATTTT
D gene: NA; V gene: TRBV20-1; clone size: few; J gene: TRBJ2-1; CDR3 protein: CSAKTLNSYNEQFF; CDR3 DNA: TGCAGTGCTAAAACTCTAAACTCCTACAATGAGCAGTTCTTC
D gene: NA; V gene: TRBV5-1; clone size: NA; J gene: TRBJ2-1; CDR3 protein: CASSLAYLQNEQFF; CDR3 DNA: TGCGCCAGCAGCTTGGCCTATCTACAAAATGAGCAGTTCTTC
D gene: NA; V gene: TRBV9; clone size: many; J gene: TRBJ2-3; CDR3 protein: CASSVESQGGPSDTQYF; CDR3 DNA: TGTGCCAGCAGCGTAGAGTCCCAGGGCGGACCATCAGATACGCAGTATTTT
D gene: NA; V gene: TRBV5-1; clone size: many; J gene: TRBJ2-2; CDR3 protein: CASSSSLLANTGELFF; CDR3 DNA: TGCGCCAGCAGCTCGTCCCTACTAGCTAACACCGGGGAGCTGTTTTTT
D gene: NA; V gene: TRBV27; clone size: many; J gene: TRBJ2-5; CDR3 protein: CASSFLAQETQYF; CDR3 DNA: TGTGCCAGCAGTTTCCTAGCGCAAGAGACCCAGTACTTC
D gene: NA; V gene: TRBV4-1; clone size: few; J gene: TRBJ1-1; CDR3 protein: CASSQVWTGGTEAFF; CDR3 DNA: TGCGCCAGCAGCCAAGTATGGACCGGTGGCACTGAAGCTTTCTTT
D gene: TRBD2; V gene: TRBV2; clone size: many; J gene: TRBJ2-6; CDR3 protein: CASSSGARGTSGANVLTF; CDR3 DNA: TGTGCCAGCAGTTCCGGGGCCCGTGGGACTAGTGGGGCCAACGTCCTGACTTTC
D gene: NA; V gene: TRBV7-9; clone size: NA; J gene: TRBJ1-6; CDR3 protein: CASSLGYGSYSPLHF; CDR3 DNA: TGTGCCAGCAGCTTGGGTTATGGAAGCTACTCACCCCTCCACTTT
D gene: TRBD1; V gene: TRBV9; clone size: few; J gene: TRBJ2-4; CDR3 protein: CASSAGGQGDIQYF; CDR3 DNA: TGTGCCAGCAGCGCCGGGGGACAGGGAGACATTCAGTACTTC
D gene: TRBD1; V gene: TRBV11-2; clone size: many; J gene: TRBJ2-2; CDR3 protein: CASSFPGQMNTGELFF; CDR3 DNA: TGTGCCAGCAGCTTCCCGGGACAGATGAACACCGGGGAGCTGTTTTTT
D gene: TRBD2; V gene: TRBV7-6; clone size: NA; J gene: TRBJ2-1; CDR3 protein: CASGGRSDEQFF; CDR3 DNA: TGTGCCAGCGGCGGGAGAAGCGATGAGCAGTTCTTC
D gene: NA; V gene: TRBV28; clone size: many; J gene: TRBJ1-2; CDR3 protein: CASSFMGTSYGYTF; CDR3 DNA: TGTGCCAGCAGTTTTATGGGAACCTCTTATGGCTACACCTTC
D gene: NA; V gene: TRBV7-6; clone size: NA; J gene: TRBJ1-2; CDR3 protein: CASTPGAGFVGGYGYTF; CDR3 DNA: TGTGCCAGCACCCCCGGGGCCGGGTTTGTCGGAGGGTATGGCTACACCTTC
D gene: NA; V gene: TRBV5-1; clone size: many; J gene: TRBJ1-1; CDR3 protein: CASSYNPANTEAFF; CDR3 DNA: TGCGCCAGCAGTTATAATCCAGCGAACACTGAAGCTTTCTTT
D gene: NA; V gene: TRBV5-6; clone size: many; J gene: TRBJ2-1; CDR3 protein: CASSLGTTEQFF; CDR3 DNA: TGTGCCAGCAGCTTGGGGACGACGGAGCAGTTCTTC
D gene: NA; V gene: TRBV28; clone size: NA; J gene: TRBJ2-5; CDR3 protein: CASSLQPGTQYF; CDR3 DNA: TGTGCCAGCAGTTTACAGCCAGGGACCCAGTACTTC
D gene: TRBD2; V gene: TRBV7-8; clone size: many; J gene: TRBJ2-5; CDR3 protein: CASSLGGLAGETQYF; CDR3 DNA: TGTGCCAGCAGCTTAGGTGGACTAGCGGGAGAGACCCAGTACTTC
D gene: NA; V gene: TRBV24-1; clone size: many; J gene: TRBJ2-3; CDR3 protein: CATSDFSDTQYF; CDR3 DNA: TGTGCCACCAGTGATTTTTCAGATACGCAGTATTTT
D gene: NA; V gene: TRBV4-3; clone size: few; J gene: TRBJ2-7; CDR3 protein: CASSQSQVSYEQYF; CDR3 DNA: TGCGCCAGCAGCCAATCACAGGTTTCCTACGAGCAGTACTTC
D gene: TRBD1; V gene: TRBV20-1; clone size: NA; J gene: TRBJ1-4; CDR3 protein: CSARDAGTVWTTISTNEKLFF; CDR3 DNA: TGCAGTGCTAGAGATGCTGGGACAGTTTGGACTACTATTTCAACTAATGAAAAACTGTTTTTT
D gene: NA; V gene: TRBV7-9; clone size: many; J gene: TRBJ2-2; CDR3 protein: CASSPWEALNTGELFF; CDR3 DNA: TGTGCCAGCAGCCCTTGGGAGGCCCTGAACACCGGGGAGCTGTTTTTT